Following are 16 T cell receptor beta chains from one sample sequenced in a study of T-cell memory formation after mild COVID-19. MiXCR was run by TCRdb on the 5' RACE reads, yielding one entry per CDR3 protein. The table lists about 420,000 distinct CDR3 sequences, less than 25% of them singletons, with about 12% in the top ten. Sequenced material: PBMCs or a T cell subset sorted from them (not recorded which). The receptors shown here come from an adult woman who had mild COVID-19 (a few samples of this study predate the infection). Cell type and time point are not known.

This clonotype was recorded a few times. V and J are TRBV19 and TRBJ2-1; TRBD2 aligns across 8 bases. Germline V gives CDR1 LNHDA, CDR2 SQIVND (reference sequence). The CDR3 has 16 amino acids. V was clipped by 6 bases and J by 3 bases; unmatched bases: 10. CDR3: CASRPFSGGDYNEQFF. Written as DNA, the CDR3 is TGTGCCAGTAGGCCCTTCAGCGGGGGCGACTACAATGAGCAGTTCTTC. Filled out from reference TRBV19 and TRBJ2-1, the complete variable domain reads DGGITQSPKYLFRKEGQNVTLSCEQNLNHDAMYWYRQDPGQGLRLIYYSQIVNDFQKGDIAEGYSVSREKKESFPLTVTSAQKNPTAFYLCASRPFSGGDYNEQFFGPGTRLTVL.

This chain connects TRBV11-2 to TRBJ2-5; no reliable D call. There are 15 residues in the CDR3. Germline CDR1 reads SGHAT; CDR2 reads FQNNGV. Trimming removed 1 base at V and 4 bases at J, with 13 bases between. The CDR3: CASSLVPGLIETQYF. CDR3 in DNA: TGTGCCAGCAGCTTAGTACCAGGTTTGATAGAGACCCAGTACTTC.

This sequence joins TRBV10-3 and TRBJ2-7; D remains unclear. In germline, CDR1 is ENHRY, CDR2 SYGVKD. V lost 2 bases to trimming and J lost 4 bases, with 3 bases between them. CDR3 length equals 11 residues. The CDR3 coding sequence is TGTGCCATCAGTGAGGATTACGAGCAGTACTTC. Translation gives CAISEDYEQYF.

This clonotype was seen a few times. The chain joins TRBV10-3 to TRBJ2-4; 12 positions match TRBD2. Germline loops: CDR1 ENHRY, CDR2 SYGVKD. V trimming: 8 bases; J trimming: 3 bases; junction bases outside the gene matches: 8. This CDR3 spans 16 amino acids. CDR3 loop: CAISSTSGGFKNIQYF. CDR3 bases: TGTGCCATCTCCTCGACTAGCGGGGGATTCAAAAACATTCAGTACTTC.

This clonotype was recorded a few times. V and J are TRBV14 and TRBJ2-5; D ambiguous. The CDR3 covers 17 residues. V was shortened by 4 bases and J by 5 bases, with 23 bases between the two germline ends. Per germline, CDR1 SGHDN and CDR2 FVKESK. The CDR3 DNA follows: TGTGCCAGCAGCCTCTCAACGGCAACAGAATTAAGGGAGACCCAGTACTTC. Its protein product is CASSLSTATELRETQYF.

The rearrangement joins TRBV4-2 to TRBJ2-2; 8 bases are a match to TRBD2. Looked up from germline, CDR1 is LGHNA and CDR2 is YNFKEQ. Germline trimming cut 1 base from V and 3 bases from J; bases unmatched to any gene: 7. The CDR3 spans 17 residues. Written as DNA, the CDR3 is TGTGCCAGCAGCCAAGCCGCGGGGGGTGGGGACACCGGGGAGCTGTTTTTT. Its protein product is CASSQAAGGGDTGELFF.

Only a few counts were recorded for this clonotype. The CDR3 bases are TGTGCCAGCAGCCTCCAGCGGGAGAGTCCCTACGAGCAGTACTTC. As protein: CASSLQRESPYEQYF. The chain is built from TRBV7-9 and TRBJ2-7, with 8 bases lining up with TRBD2. The germline CDR1 and CDR2 sequences are SEHNR and FQNEAQ (reference sequence). This CDR3 has 15 amino acids. V shed 5 bases and J 2 bases; nucleotides not matched to a gene: 8. Full variable domain (remainder filled in from reference TRBV7-9 and TRBJ2-7): DTGVSQNPRHKITKRGQNVTFRCDPISEHNRLYWYRQTLGQGPEFLTYFQNEAQLEKSRLLSDRFSAERPKGSFSTLEIQRTEQGDSAMYLCASSLQRESPYEQYFGPGTRLTVT.

The chain combines TRBV5-1 with TRBJ2-5; D is undetermined. Trimming cost V 0 bases and J 0 bases, with 12 bases left between them. Germline V gene sequence: CDR1 SGHRS, CDR2 YFSETQ. This CDR3 has 16 residues. The CDR3 nucleotides are TGCGCCAGCAGCTTGGGAATTCCTGGGTACCAAGAGACCCAGTACTTC. It specifies CASSLGIPGYQETQYF.

This clonotype was seen only a few times. The chain has TRBV20-1 and TRBJ2-5; D is unresolved. CDR3 length: 13 residues. V gave up 6 bases and J gave up 5 bases, with 16 bases separating them. CDR1 and CDR2 from the germline V gene are DFQATT and SNEGSKA (reference sequence). The CDR3 DNA follows: TGCAGTGCCCGGAGAGAGGCGAGGGAGACCCAGTACTTC. Its translation is CSARREARETQYF.

This clonotype occurred a few times. V and J are TRBV12-3 or TRBV12-4 and TRBJ2-2; 8 nucleotides align to TRBD2. The V and J ends lost 6 bases and 4 bases, in that order; junction bases with no gene match: 10. The CDR3 contains 16 residues. The CDR3: CASSLHSGVATGELFF. For the CDR3, the DNA is TGTGCCAGCAGCCTACATAGCGGGGTAGCCACCGGGGAGCTGTTTTTT.

The chain combines TRBV5-1 with TRBJ1-2; 7 bases are a match to TRBD1. V lost 4 bases to trimming and J lost 4 bases; unmatched junction nucleotides: 4. Germline CDR1 SGHRS, CDR2 YFSETQ. This CDR3 is built from 13 residues. The CDR3, as DNA: TGCGCCAGCAGCGGAGGGGGCGCCTATGGCTACACCTTC. It translates to CASSGGGAYGYTF.

The chain combines TRBV9 with TRBJ1-1; the D gene is possibly TRBD1 (6 bases). Germline CDR1 is SGDLS and CDR2 is YYNGEE. The V end was cut by 4 bases, the J end by 4 bases, with 23 bases between. This CDR3 is built from 17 residues. This CDR3 reads CASSTSRGRGGTTEAFF. CDR3 DNA: TGTGCCAGCAGCACCTCCCGGGGCAGGGGCGGGACCACTGAAGCTTTCTTT.

The chain is built from TRBV18 and TRBJ1-6; D call uncertain. Trimming removed 3 bases at V and 0 bases at J, with 6 bases between. CDR3 length equals 15 residues. CDR1 KGHSH and CDR2 LQKENI come from the germline V gene. CDR3 sequence: CASSPSLSYNSPLHF. CDR3 in DNA: TGTGCCAGCTCACCCAGCCTCTCCTATAATTCACCCCTCCACTTT.

This clonotype has more than one count but fewer than ten. The chain employs TRBV6-5 and TRBJ1-3; unclear D gene. Per germline, CDR1 MNHEY and CDR2 SVGAGI. This CDR3 is built from 16 residues. Trimming stripped 0 bases from V and 0 bases from J, with 9 bases between. This chain's CDR3 is CASSYSGKGSGNTIYF. The CDR3 DNA is TGTGCCAGCAGTTACTCGGGGAAAGGCTCTGGAAACACCATATATTTT.

This clonotype has only a few counts. The chain is built from TRBV24-1 and TRBJ2-1; 11 nucleotides match TRBD2. Trimming cost V 6 bases and J 7 bases; bases outside gene matches: 10. Looked up from germline, CDR1 is KGHDR and CDR2 is SFDVKD. The length of the CDR3 is 16 residues. The CDR3 region has the DNA TGTGCCACCAGTATGGCTCAGACTAGCGGGACAAATGAGCAGTTCTTC. Its protein product is CATSMAQTSGTNEQFF.

The table lists this clonotype with a few counts. The chain has TRBV12-3 or TRBV12-4 and TRBJ1-1; no firm D call. The germline V and J ends were trimmed by 1 base and 6 bases, with 9 bases remaining between them. The CDR3 runs 13 residues. CDR3 loop: CASSLVFGAEAFF. The CDR3 region has the DNA TGTGCCAGCAGTTTAGTCTTCGGAGCTGAAGCTTTCTTT.